This T cell receptor (beta chain) appears in the sequencing data of a study of spatial heterogeneity in lung cancer. The study, taken as a whole, reports: Mutation tallies in tumors tracked expanded intratumoral alpha and beta TCR counts. Tumor T-cell coverage was an estimated 7% or so for alpha and more than 12% for beta chains. Tallies of expanded TCRs, which were sorted into ubiquitous and regional groups, correlated with counts of ubiquitous and regional nonsynonymous mutations, respectively.

Time point described: sample taken at primary tumor resection. No cells were sorted before sequencing. The whole RNA sequenced was extracted from tumor, nontumor lung or frozen PBMC. Every cDNA TCR molecule received its own unique molecular identifier. One entry per CDR3 protein, called by TCRdb with MiXCR from the 5' RACE reads. This table has over 10,000 distinct CDR3 sequences, approximately 5.6% appearing once. In its sample, this clonotype is medium-sized. Its cognate antigen is unknown. The library was prepared for alpha chains; this beta chain is a stray read, so its frequency means little. The CDR3 is 16 amino acids. Per germline, CDR1 SGHDN and CDR2 FVKESK. Trimming pared 0 bases from V and 2 bases from J, leaving 13 bases between.

J is TRBJ2-5 and V is TRBV14; possibly TRBD1 or TRBD2 for D (5 bases each). The source was lung tumor tissue, collected at surgery. The sequence derives from a female donor with early-stage non-small cell lung cancer. In nucleotides, the CDR3 is TGTGCCAGCAGCCAAGATCGGTTTGGGGGACAAGAGACCCAGTACTTC. This gives the protein CASSQDRFGGQETQYF.